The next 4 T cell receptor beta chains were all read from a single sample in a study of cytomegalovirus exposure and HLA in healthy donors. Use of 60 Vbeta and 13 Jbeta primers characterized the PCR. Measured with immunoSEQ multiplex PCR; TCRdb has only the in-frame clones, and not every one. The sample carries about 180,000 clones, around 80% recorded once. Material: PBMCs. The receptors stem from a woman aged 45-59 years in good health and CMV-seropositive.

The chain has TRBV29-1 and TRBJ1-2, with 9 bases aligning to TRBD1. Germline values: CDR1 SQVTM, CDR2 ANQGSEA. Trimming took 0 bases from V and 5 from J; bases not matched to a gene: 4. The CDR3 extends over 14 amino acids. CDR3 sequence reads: CSVEEPGQGYGYTF. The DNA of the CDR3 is TGCAGCGTTGAAGAACCGGGACAGGGTTATGGCTACACCTTC.

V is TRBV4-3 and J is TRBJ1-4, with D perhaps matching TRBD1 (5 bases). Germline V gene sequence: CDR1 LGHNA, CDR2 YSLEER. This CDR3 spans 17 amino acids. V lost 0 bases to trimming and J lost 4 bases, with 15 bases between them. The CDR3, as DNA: TGCGCCAGCAGCCAAGATCATCCTAACAGGATTAATGAAAAACTGTTTTTT. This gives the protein CASSQDHPNRINEKLFF.

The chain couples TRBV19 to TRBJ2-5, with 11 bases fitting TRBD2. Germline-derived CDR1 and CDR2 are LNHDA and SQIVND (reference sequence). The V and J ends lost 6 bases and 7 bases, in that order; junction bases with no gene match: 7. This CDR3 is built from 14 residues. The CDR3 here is CASSHSSGRRTQYF. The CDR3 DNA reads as TGTGCCAGTAGCCACTCTAGCGGGAGGAGGACCCAGTACTTC. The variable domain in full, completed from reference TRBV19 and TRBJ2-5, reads DGGITQSPKYLFRKEGQNVTLSCEQNLNHDAMYWYRQDPGQGLRLIYYSQIVNDFQKGDIAEGYSVSREKKESFPLTVTSAQKNPTAFYLCASSHSSGRRTQYFGPGTRLLVL.

DNA for the CDR3: TGTGCCAGCAGCAAGGGACTAGTTCCACACGAGCAGTACTTC. This sequence encodes CASSKGLVPHEQYF. The chain couples TRBV5-4 to TRBJ2-7; 8 nucleotides agree with TRBD2. The CDR3 is made up of 14 amino acids. V was pared by 4 bases and J by 5 bases, with 8 bases of the junction left unmatched. Germline V lookup: CDR1 SGHNT, CDR2 YYREEE (reference sequence).